The clone carrying this TCR beta chain was counted a few times. Its matching antigen is unknown. The CDR3 contains 17 residues. The germline CDR1 and CDR2 sequences are DFQATT and SNEGSKA (reference sequence). The V gene end was trimmed by 2 bases and the J gene end by 2 bases; junction bases not matched to a gene: 12. Combining a sample-barcoded 5' primer with a J-beta primer mix, a second PCR ran for roughly 7 to 11 cycles. TCRdb ran MiXCR on the 5' RACE reads and lists one entry per CDR3 protein. The data show more than 450,000 distinct CDR3 sequences, about 27% seen once. The data originate from a study of blood T cells in healthy people across ages. Regarding the study as a whole: A greater number of naive CD4+ cells and higher diversity distinguished long-lived donors from aged donors.

A further study also used this sample, focusing on T cells of mothers and their children. This second report adds: For the second PCR, the M1S primer put in sample barcodes and 2-4 random nucleotides.

The sample was blood. The chain links TRBV20-1 to TRBJ1-5, with TRBD1 matching 7 bases. The receptor's source is a boy under 10 years old in good health. The CDR3 loop is CSARLGQLGVGNQPQHF. As DNA, the CDR3 is TGCAGTGCTAGATTGGGACAGCTGGGGGTCGGCAATCAGCCCCAGCATTTT.